What follows are 19 T cell receptor beta chains derived from one specimen sequenced in a study of cytomegalovirus exposure and HLA in healthy donors (dated by TCRdb to the late 2010s). Library method: the immunoSEQ multiplex PCR assay. A mixture of 60 forward primers for TCR Vbeta segments and 13 reverse primers for TCR Jbeta segments was used in the multiplex PCR. This is the immuneACCESS table as TCRdb keeps it, with only in-frame sequences that have V and J called. A part of the clones is gone; compared with another copy, unresolved V genes explain less than half, and the rest is unexplained. In all, the sample holds 150,000 to 190,000 clones, and around 75% of those were seen once. Clones ranked in the top ten supply approximately 1.4% of the sample. Sequenced: PBMCs. All receptors come from a man in his late teens or twenties in good health and CMV-seronegative.

This chain links TRBV6-6 with TRBJ2-7, with D possibly being TRBD1 (7 bases). Germline V lookup: CDR1 MNHNY, CDR2 SVGAGI (reference sequence). The CDR3 spans 13 residues. V lost 6 bases to trimming and J lost 2 bases, with 11 bases between them. The CDR3, as DNA: TGTGCCAGCAGCCCAGGGGGGCCCTACGAGCAGTACTTC. This encodes CASSPGGPYEQYF.

This clone came up a few times. The chain links TRBV19 to TRBJ1-2, with 9 bases fitting TRBD1. Per the germline V gene, CDR1 is LNHDA and CDR2 is SQIVND (reference sequence). The CDR3 has 16 amino acids. The J segment lost 7 bases and the V segment lost 5 bases, leaving 14 bases of the junction unmatched. The CDR3 DNA reads as TGTGCCAGTAGTTCCCGCCACCGGGACAGGGAGGGTGGCTACACCTTC. As protein: CASSSRHRDREGGYTF.

The chain carries TRBV29-1 and TRBJ2-3; TRBD2 aligns across 10 bases. This CDR3 spans 14 amino acids. Trimming cost V 5 bases and J 1 base; bases outside gene matches: 3. Germline-derived CDR1 and CDR2 are SQVTM and ANQGSEA. The CDR3 sequence is CSVSGTSGTDTQYF. The CDR3 DNA reads as TGCAGCGTTTCCGGGACTAGCGGCACAGATACGCAGTATTTT.

This chain connects TRBV9 to TRBJ2-1; D is ambiguous. The CDR3 has 15 residues. The V end was cut by 0 bases, the J end by 9 bases, with 16 bases between. CDR1 is SGDLS and CDR2 is YYNGEE in the germline V gene. CDR3 nucleotide sequence: TGTGCCAGCAGCGTAGCCGGTAGCTATTCTAGTGAGCAGTTCTTC. Translation: CASSVAGSYSSEQFF.

The chain is built from TRBV12-5 and TRBJ1-4, with D tentatively TRBD1 (6 bases). The germline V gene encodes CDR1 LGHNT and CDR2 FRNRAP. V was trimmed by 0 bases and J by 4 bases, leaving 9 bases between them. The CDR3 loop spans 15 amino acids. CDR3 sequence reads: CASGLVLRGNEKLFF. CDR3 bases: TGTGCTAGTGGTTTGGTACTCAGGGGTAATGAAAAACTGTTTTTT.

J is TRBJ2-6 and V is TRBV4-2, with 9 bases matching TRBD1. The germline CDR1 and CDR2 sequences are LGHNA and YNFKEQ. V lost 0 bases, J lost 0 bases, and 3 bases stayed unmatched. The CDR3 contains 18 residues. CDR3 region: CASSQDETGGSGANVLTF. The CDR3 DNA reads as TGTGCCAGCAGCCAAGATGAGACAGGGGGCTCTGGGGCCAACGTCCTGACTTTC.

The chain links TRBV4-1 to TRBJ2-5; a possible D gene is TRBD2 (5 bases). The V gene's germline CDR1 is MGHRA and CDR2 YSYEKL. This CDR3 spans 15 amino acids. V was shortened by 4 bases and J by 1 base, with 13 bases between the two germline ends. The CDR3 protein is CASSPTATIQETQYF. The CDR3 DNA sequence: TGCGCCAGCAGCCCTACAGCGACTATCCAAGAGACCCAGTACTTC.

This chain links TRBV6-5 with TRBJ2-2; 10 nucleotides agree with TRBD2. The germline CDR1 and CDR2 sequences are MNHEY and SVGAGI. V lost 5 bases to trimming and J lost 6 bases; unmatched junction nucleotides: 6. This CDR3 contains 15 residues. The CDR3 bases are TGTGCCAGCAGTACCCTAGCGGGAGTGGCCGGGGAGCTGTTTTTT. Translated: CASSTLAGVAGELFF.

The rearrangement joins TRBV19 to TRBJ1-2, with 8 nucleotides matching TRBD1. J lost 0 bases, V lost 8 bases, and 5 bases had no gene match. The CDR3 extends over 14 amino acids. Germline lookup yields CDR1 LNHDA and CDR2 SQIVND (reference sequence). Here the CDR3 reads CASGQGPTNYGYTF. The CDR3 DNA reads as TGTGCCAGTGGACAGGGTCCTACTAACTATGGCTACACCTTC.

This clone has more than one count but fewer than ten. J is TRBJ1-1 and V is TRBV5-4, with TRBD1 as a possible D gene (5 bases). This CDR3 contains 14 residues. Germline loops: CDR1 SGHNT, CDR2 YYREEE (reference sequence). The V and J ends lost 1 base and 2 bases respectively, with 9 bases between them. The CDR3 DNA reads as TGTGCCAGCAGCTTGCCCAGGGTCAACACTGAAGCTTTCTTT. This sequence encodes CASSLPRVNTEAFF.

This clone showed up just a few times. The chain uses TRBV5-1 and TRBJ1-5; 9 bases match TRBD1. The CDR3 runs 14 residues. From germline, CDR1 is SGHRS and CDR2 YFSETQ. The V gene end was trimmed by 0 bases and the J gene end by 9 bases; junction bases not matched to a gene: 4. The CDR3 coding sequence is TGCGCCAGCAGCTTGGGGACAGGGGATGGGCCCCAGCATTTT. This sequence encodes CASSLGTGDGPQHF.

This clone came up once. This rearrangement joins TRBV29-1 to TRBJ2-5, with a weak D call TRBD2 (6 bases). CDR1 SQVTM and CDR2 ANQGSEA come from the germline V gene. V was shortened by 2 bases and J by 5 bases, with 18 bases between the two germline ends. The length of the CDR3 is 15 residues. The CDR3, as DNA: TGCAGCGTTGAATGGTCGGGGGAGATGGCGGAGACCCAGTACTTC. Amino acid sequence: CSVEWSGEMAETQYF.

This clone was recorded a few times. The CDR3 sequence: CASSEGISYEQYF. The CDR3 region has the DNA TGCGCCAGCAGTGAGGGCATCTCCTACGAGCAGTACTTC. The chain couples TRBV10-1 to TRBJ2-7; no reliable D call. CDR3 length: 13 amino acids. V was pared by 2 bases and J by 0 bases, with 5 bases between. Germline CDR1 WNHNN, CDR2 SYGVQD (reference sequence).

The chain uses TRBV5-1 and TRBJ1-1; D is undetermined. The CDR3 extends over 16 amino acids. Germline V gene sequence: CDR1 SGHRS, CDR2 YFSETQ. V lost 2 bases and J lost 1, with 15 bases in between. CDR3 sequence (DNA): TGCGCCAGCAGCTTTAATCCAGGCTTCGGGAACACTGAAGCTTTCTTT. Translated, it gives CASSFNPGFGNTEAFF. The complete variable domain, with remaining parts taken from reference TRBV5-1 and TRBJ1-1, reads KAGVTQTPRYLIKTRGQQVTLSCSPISGHRSVSWYQQTPGQGLQFLFEYFSETQRNKGNFPGRFSGRQFSNSRSEMNVSTLELGDSALYLCASSFNPGFGNTEAFFGQGTRLTVV.

The V gene is TRBV19, the J gene TRBJ2-1, with D perhaps matching TRBD2 (6 bases). Trimming took off 4 bases at V and 2 bases at J, with 15 bases between the two ends. The CDR3 totals 16 residues. Per the germline V gene, CDR1 is LNHDA and CDR2 is SQIVND (reference sequence). CDR3 nucleotides: TGTGCCAGTAGTACCGTCGGGGGTGGGCCCTACAATGAGCAGTTCTTC. Amino acids: CASSTVGGGPYNEQFF.

The chain employs TRBV13 and TRBJ2-2; D ambiguous. With 1 base removed from V and 1 base from J, the gap between germline ends came to 4 bases. Germline CDR1 reads PRHDT; CDR2 reads FYEKMQ (reference sequence). This CDR3 is 14 amino acids long. In DNA form, the CDR3 reads TGTGCCAGCAGCTTAGCATGGAACACCGGGGAGCTGTTTTTT. Translating it yields CASSLAWNTGELFF.

The chain is built from TRBV27 and TRBJ1-1; 8 bases fit TRBD1. CDR3 length: 15 amino acids. The junction had 7 bases not matched to a gene; V was cut back by 5 bases and J by 2 bases. CDR1 MNHEY and CDR2 SMNVEV come from the germline V gene (reference sequence). In DNA form, the CDR3 reads TGTGCCAGCAGTCCCGACAGGGGCGGAAACACTGAAGCTTTCTTT. This gives the protein CASSPDRGGNTEAFF.

The chain carries TRBV6-4 and TRBJ2-2; TRBD2 matches at 8 bases. Per germline, CDR1 MRHNA and CDR2 SNTAGT. V lost 2 bases, J lost 1 base, and 0 bases stayed unmatched. The CDR3 extends over 15 amino acids. CDR3 amino acids: CASSDTSGNTGELFF. CDR3 nucleotide sequence: TGTGCCAGCAGTGACACTAGCGGGAACACCGGGGAGCTGTTTTTT.

This clone is a singleton in its sample. Other nucleotide sequences in the sample specify the same CDR3. This chain uses TRBV18 with TRBJ1-1; D remains ambiguous. The V and J ends lost 6 bases and 2 bases respectively, with 10 bases between them. CDR3 length: 13 residues. The V gene's germline CDR1 is KGHSH and CDR2 LQKENI. CDR3 loop: CASSPTGNTEAFF. CDR3 nucleotides: TGTGCCAGCTCCCCTACGGGTAACACTGAAGCTTTCTTT.